Listed below are T cell receptor beta chains from one sample, sequenced in a study of CD8 T cells in Susac syndrome. TCRdb redid the calling of the immunoSEQ multiplex PCR reads with MiXCR, one entry per CDR3 protein. Among some 150,000 distinct CDR3 sequences listed, nearly 97% were seen once. The sample comprised CD8+ T cells from PBMCs. The receptors here all came from a human donor with multiple sclerosis. The CDR3 runs from the conserved cysteine through the conserved F or W. A D gene is named only where the DNA matches it firmly. Clone size is stated in some rows and not others, as once, few, many or a class when expanded.

V: TRBV14
D: .
size: .
J: TRBJ1-2
length: 14
CDR3: CASSHYRFGYGYTF
DNA: TGTGCCAGCAGCCATTATAGGTTTGGCTATGGCTACACCTTC

V: TRBV10-3
D: TRBD2
size: .
J: TRBJ2-3
length: 16
CDR3: CAITRASGGITDTQYF
DNA: TGTGCCATCACCCGTGCTAGCGGGGGTATCACAGATACGCAGTATTTT

V: TRBV12-3/TRBV12-4
D: TRBD1
size: .
J: TRBJ2-7
length: 13
CDR3: CASSSGTDYEQYF
DNA: TGTGCCAGCAGTTCCGGGACAGACTACGAGCAGTACTTC

V: TRBV30
D: TRBD1
size: .
J: TRBJ1-2
length: 17
CDR3: CAWRGGGQGEIIYGYTF
DNA: TGTGCCTGGAGGGGAGGTGGACAGGGGGAGATTATCTATGGCTACACCTTC

V: TRBV2
D: .
size: .
J: TRBJ2-1
length: 12
CDR3: CASSEALDEQFF
DNA: TGTGCCAGCAGTGAAGCGTTGGATGAGCAGTTCTTC

V: TRBV13
D: .
size: .
J: TRBJ2-1
length: 13
CDR3: CASSFEGENEQFF
DNA: TGTGCCAGCAGCTTTGAGGGGGAAAATGAGCAGTTCTTC

V: TRBV27
D: .
size: .
J: TRBJ2-7
length: 14
CDR3: CASSPRQLSYEQYF
DNA: TGTGCCAGCAGTCCTAGACAGCTCTCCTACGAGCAGTACTTC

V: TRBV29-1
D: .
size: .
J: TRBJ1-1
length: 13
CDR3: CSGGQPGLAEAFF
DNA: TGCAGCGGGGGACAACCTGGTTTAGCTGAAGCTTTCTTT

V: TRBV19
D: .
size: .
J: TRBJ2-3
length: 14
CDR3: CASNGAGRTDTQYF
DNA: TGTGCCAGTAACGGAGCGGGTCGCACAGATACGCAGTATTTT

V: TRBV29-1
D: TRBD1
size: .
J: TRBJ1-2
length: 16
CDR3: CSVEDGTGPTNYGYTF
DNA: TGCAGCGTTGAAGATGGGACAGGACCCACTAACTATGGCTACACCTTC

V: TRBV27
D: TRBD2
size: .
J: TRBJ2-1
length: 14
CDR3: CASRSSGGATEQFF
DNA: TGTGCCAGCCGGTCTAGCGGGGGGGCCACTGAGCAGTTCTTC

V: TRBV29-1
D: .
size: once
J: TRBJ1-1
length: 15
CDR3: CSVESFGGRMTEAFF
DNA: TGCAGCGTCGAGTCATTCGGGGGGAGAATGACTGAAGCTTTCTTT

V: TRBV27
D: TRBD1
size: .
J: TRBJ2-2
length: 13
CDR3: CASSYQGAGELFF
DNA: TGTGCCAGCAGTTACCAGGGGGCCGGGGAGCTGTTTTTT

V: TRBV6-5
D: TRBD2
size: .
J: TRBJ2-7
length: 15
CDR3: CASSQLAGGRSEQYF
DNA: TGTGCCAGCAGTCAATTAGCGGGGGGACGATCCGAGCAGTACTTC

V: TRBV9
D: .
size: .
J: TRBJ2-1
length: 16
CDR3: CASSVATGSSYNEQFF
DNA: TGTGCCAGCAGCGTAGCTACGGGTAGCTCCTACAATGAGCAGTTCTTC

V: TRBV19
D: TRBD2
size: .
J: TRBJ2-1
length: 16
CDR3: CASIPSGGLPYNEQFF
DNA: TGTGCCAGTATTCCTAGCGGGGGGCTGCCTTACAATGAGCAGTTCTTC

V: TRBV29-1
D: .
size: .
J: TRBJ1-2
length: 12
CDR3: CSVGEDIYGYTF
DNA: TGCAGCGTTGGTGAGGACATCTATGGCTACACCTTC

V: TRBV5-1
D: .
size: .
J: TRBJ1-5
length: 16
CDR3: CASSPRLGDSNQPQHF
DNA: TGCGCCAGCAGCCCCCGGTTGGGGGATAGCAATCAGCCCCAGCATTTT